A single sample gave rise to the 11 T cell receptor beta chains below, sequenced in a study of control samples from healthy donors and cancer patients. TCRdb's table, derived via immunoSEQ multiplex PCR, lists solely in-frame clones and lacks some. The profile covers 45,000 to 55,000 clones, with about 95% appearing a single time and 2.4% taken by the ten largest. Material: blood. The receptor set was obtained from a man aged 25 to 45 in good health.

The chain joins TRBV7-2 to TRBJ1-4; 7 bases are a match to TRBD1. CDR3 length equals 16 residues. Germline values: CDR1 SGHTA, CDR2 FQGNSA. V lost 4 bases and J lost 8; bases outside the gene matches: 13. The CDR3 loop reads CASSSGDSPLEEKLFF. CDR3 nucleotide sequence: TGTGCCAGCAGCTCCGGGGACAGCCCCCTAGAAGAAAAACTGTTTTTT.

The V call is TRBV18, the J call TRBJ2-7; 7 bases map to TRBD1. The CDR3 has 13 amino acids. Germline V gene data show CDR1 as KGHSH and CDR2 as LQKENI. Germline trimming cut 5 bases from V and 4 bases from J; bases unmatched to any gene: 5. The CDR3 is CASSDQGEYEQYF. CDR3 coding DNA: TGTGCCAGCTCAGATCAGGGGGAGTACGAGCAGTACTTC. Full variable domain (outside the CDR3, taken from reference TRBV18 and TRBJ2-7): NAGVMQNPRHLVRRRGQEARLRCSPMKGHSHVYWYRQLPEEGLKFMVYLQKENIIDESGMPKERFSAEFPKEGPSILRIQQVVRGDSAAYFCASSDQGEYEQYFGPGTRLTVT.

This clone was seen once. The CDR3 here is CAWQGGTQPQHF. CDR3 nucleotide sequence: TGTGCCTGGCAGGGTGGGACTCAGCCCCAGCATTTT. This chain connects TRBV30 to TRBJ1-5, with D maybe TRBD1 (5 bases). Germline loops: CDR1 GTSNPN, CDR2 SVGIG (reference sequence). The V end was cut by 5 bases, the J end by 6 bases, with 11 bases between. This CDR3 is built from 12 residues.

The chain links TRBV7-2 to TRBJ1-6; weak D call: TRBD1 (5 bases). CDR1 and CDR2 (germline): SGHTA, FQGNSA. This CDR3 contains 17 residues. Trimming took 1 base from V and 1 from J, leaving 11 bases between them. The CDR3 nucleotides are TGTGCCAGCAGCTTAGATGGGGGGGTATCCTATAATTCACCCCTCCACTTT. Its protein product is CASSLDGGVSYNSPLHF.

The chain employs TRBV11-2 and TRBJ2-4; 14 positions agree with TRBD2. J lost 0 bases, V lost 6 bases, and 7 bases had no gene match. Germline CDR1 is SGHAT and CDR2 is FQNNGV. There are 18 residues in the CDR3. CDR3 amino acids: CASSNGLAGGVAKNIQYF. The CDR3, as DNA: TGTGCCAGCAGTAATGGACTAGCGGGAGGAGTAGCCAAAAACATTCAGTACTTC.

The chain combines TRBV29-1 with TRBJ2-3; weak D call: TRBD2 (6 bases). The germline CDR1 and CDR2 sequences are SQVTM and ANQGSEA. Trimming removed 4 bases at V and 5 bases at J, with 16 bases between. This CDR3 region has 14 residues. CDR3 nucleotide sequence: TGCAGCGTTGGGACTACCGCAGGGAAAGATACGCAGTATTTT. This gives the protein CSVGTTAGKDTQYF.

The CDR3 DNA follows: TGTGCCAGCAGTCGCGGAGTTTATGGCTACACCTTC. Residues: CASSRGVYGYTF. This chain uses TRBV25-1 with TRBJ1-2; D remains ambiguous. Germline assignment: CDR1 MGHDK and CDR2 SYGVNS. Between the trimmed V and J ends, which lost 5 bases and 5 bases, there was a span of 9 bases. This CDR3 contains 12 residues.

The rearrangement links TRBV28 to TRBJ2-3; no reliable D call. This CDR3 has 13 amino acids. The germline CDR1 and CDR2 sequences are MDHEN and SYDVKM. Trimming cost V 2 bases and J 7 bases, with 10 bases left between them. The CDR3 sequence is CASSLLDSHTQYF. For the CDR3, the DNA is TGTGCCAGCAGTTTACTAGATTCGCATACGCAGTATTTT.

This sequence joins TRBV5-5 and TRBJ2-5, with D possibly being TRBD1 (5 bases). The V end was cut by 2 bases, the J end by 5 bases, with 7 bases between. Germline assignment: CDR1 SGHKS and CDR2 YYEKEE (reference sequence). This CDR3 has 12 amino acids. The CDR3: CASSLAGETQYF. In nucleotides, the CDR3 is TGTGCCAGCAGCTTAGCAGGGGAGACCCAGTACTTC.

The chain carries TRBV25-1 and TRBJ1-1; the match to TRBD1 covers 8 bases. V shed 5 bases, J shed 5 bases, and the junction held 4 bases outside the gene matches. Germline lookup yields CDR1 MGHDK and CDR2 SYGVNS. The CDR3 sequence is 13 residues long. This chain's CDR3 is CASSRTGSTEAFF. The DNA for the CDR3 is TGTGCCAGCAGTAGGACAGGGAGTACTGAAGCTTTCTTT.

This chain links TRBV2 with TRBJ2-7; D ambiguous. Germline loops: CDR1 SNHLY, CDR2 FYNNEI. V lost 3 bases and J lost 3, with 3 bases in between. This CDR3 is built from 11 residues. In DNA form, the CDR3 reads TGTGCCAGCAGTGACAACTACGAGCAGTACTTC. This translates into CASSDNYEQYF.